The source of this T cell receptor beta chain is a study of T cells expressing NK-cell markers. The overall study: Repertoires of TCR beta were obtained from T cells sorted as CD3+CD56+NKG2C+, CD3+CD56+NKG2C- and CD3+CD56-NKG2C+.

As concerns this clonotype: Its antigen is as yet unknown.

CDR1 is MNHEY, CDR2 SVGAGI, per germline. The CDR3 contains 12 residues. TCRdb reprocessed the 5' RACE reads; each CDR3 protein has one entry and no DNA is given. In all, the sample yields 200,000 to 300,000 distinct CDR3 sequences. Study-level findings and limits: Specificity for HCMV among expanded NKG2C+ T cell clones was not established. Dominant NKG2C+ clonotype frequencies of roughly 1.0-8% of CD8+ T cells were measured in roughly 6 donors. In several donors, dominant clonotypes made up roughly 28.3-65% of CD3+CD56-NKG2C+ cells.

J is TRBJ1-1 and V is TRBV6-5. The clonotype comes from a young man in good health. Sample: blood T cells: a sorted CD56 or NKG2C T cell subset, CD4+ or CD8+ T cells, or bulk PBMC T cells (not recorded which). The chain's CDR3 is CASSPTRTEAFF.